This T cell receptor (beta chain) was profiled in a study of beta chain features in type 1 diabetes. Study outcomes and limitations: TCRB CDR3s from Type 1 diabetes patients were moderately but significantly shorter in all four CD4+ subsets. Among type 1 diabetes patients, VDJ junctions had fewer insertions and more deletions. PCR might favor shorter templates, but any such skew would affect patients and controls equally.

Heparinised blood was drawn once per donor, averaging around 120 mL. The purity of all sorted populations exceeded 95%. Concerning this clone itself: Its antigen is as yet unknown.

Sequenced material consisted of expressed TCRB transcripts (all of the isolated RNA was reverse transcribed). Clones were read by immunoSEQ multiplex PCR, and TCRdb kept only the in-frame ones, dropping some. The repertoire has some 640,000 clones, about 14% of them found once; the top ten carry 0.03% to 0.04%. The CDR3 loop spans 14 amino acids. With V trimmed by 0 bases and J by 6 bases, 2 bases remained unmatched. Germline V gene sequence: CDR1 SGHRS, CDR2 YFSETQ. V usage is TRBV5-1 and J usage is TRBJ2-1; the match to TRBD1 covers 8 bases. What was sequenced was naive CD4+ T cells from blood. This TCR came from a man in his late teens or twenties with type 1 diabetes. CDR3 DNA: TGCGCCAGCAGCTTGGCGGGGACAGGCAATGAGCAGTTCTTC. Translating it yields CASSLAGTGNEQFF.